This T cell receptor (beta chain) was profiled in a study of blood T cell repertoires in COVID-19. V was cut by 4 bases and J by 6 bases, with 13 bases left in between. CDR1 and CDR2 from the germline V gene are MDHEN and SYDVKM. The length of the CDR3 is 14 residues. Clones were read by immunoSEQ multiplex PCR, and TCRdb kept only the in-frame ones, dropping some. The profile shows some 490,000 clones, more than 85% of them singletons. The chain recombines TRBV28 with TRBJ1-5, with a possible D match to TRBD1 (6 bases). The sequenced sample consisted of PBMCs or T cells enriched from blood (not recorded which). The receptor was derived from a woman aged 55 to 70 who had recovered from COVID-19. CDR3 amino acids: CASSSGGSSQPQHF. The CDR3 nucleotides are TGTGCCAGCAGTTCGGGGGGCTCGAGTCAGCCCCAGCATTTT.